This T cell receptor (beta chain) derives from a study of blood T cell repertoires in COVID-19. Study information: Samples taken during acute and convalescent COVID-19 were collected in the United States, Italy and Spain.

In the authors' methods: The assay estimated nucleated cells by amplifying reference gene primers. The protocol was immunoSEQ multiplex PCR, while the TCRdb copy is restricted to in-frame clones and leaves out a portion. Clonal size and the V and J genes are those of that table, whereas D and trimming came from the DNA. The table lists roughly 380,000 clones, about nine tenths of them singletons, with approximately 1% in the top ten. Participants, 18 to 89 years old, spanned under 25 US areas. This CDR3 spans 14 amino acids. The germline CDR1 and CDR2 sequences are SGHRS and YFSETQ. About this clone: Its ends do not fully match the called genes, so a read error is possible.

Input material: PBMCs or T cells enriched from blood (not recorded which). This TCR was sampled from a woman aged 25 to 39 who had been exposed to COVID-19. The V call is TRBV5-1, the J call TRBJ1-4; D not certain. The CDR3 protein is CASRFGGYNEKLFF. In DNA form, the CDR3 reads TGCGCCAGCCGCTTCGGAGGATATAATGAAAAACTGTTTTTT.